Below are 30 T cell receptor beta chains sequenced from a single sample in a study of blood T cell repertoires in COVID-19. The assay was immunoSEQ multiplex PCR, and TCRdb's table has in-frame clones only and misses some. The profile shows approximately 270,000 clones, around 82% of them singletons. Material: peripheral blood. These receptors all stem from a human donor with COVID-19, enrolled during active disease. The donor label of this sample is uncertain.

The CDR3 DNA reads as TGTGCCAGCAACCGGGGCACTGAAGCTTTCTTT. Its protein is CASNRGTEAFF. The rearrangement joins TRBV28 to TRBJ1-1; D uncertain. Trimming shortened V by 7 bases and J by 4 bases, and 7 bases separated the two germline ends. CDR3 length: 11 residues. Germline V gene lookup returns CDR1 MDHEN and CDR2 SYDVKM.

The genes are TRBV7-9 and TRBJ1-2, with D maybe TRBD1 (5 bases). Germline V gene data show CDR1 as SEHNR and CDR2 as FQNEAQ (reference sequence). Trimming took 1 base from V and 8 from J, leaving 11 bases between them. This CDR3 has 13 amino acids. The CDR3 region is CASSLDGAGGYTF. CDR3 nucleotides: TGTGCCAGCAGCTTAGATGGGGCCGGGGGCTACACCTTC.

V is TRBV19 and J is TRBJ2-1, with D possibly matching TRBD1 (6 bases). CDR1 LNHDA and CDR2 SQIVND come from the germline V gene (reference sequence). V gave up 3 bases and J gave up 0 bases, with 9 bases separating them. The CDR3 is 15 amino acids. This chain's CDR3 is CASSIKGDSYNEQFF. The CDR3 coding sequence is TGTGCCAGTAGTATTAAGGGGGACTCCTACAATGAGCAGTTCTTC.

The chain is built from TRBV3-1 (or the pseudogene TRBV3-2) and TRBJ1-1, with D tentatively TRBD1 (6 bases). Trimming left V 2 bases short and J 7 bases short, with 11 bases between. Germline CDR1 LGHDT, CDR2 YNNKEL (reference sequence). The CDR3 covers 13 residues. The CDR3 spells CASSQRQAFEAFF. For the CDR3, the DNA is TGTGCCAGCAGCCAACGACAGGCCTTTGAAGCTTTCTTT.

This chain joins TRBV5-1 and TRBJ2-3, with 7 bases fitting TRBD1. With 0 bases clipped from V and 0 bases from J, the junction kept 1 base outside the gene matches. This CDR3 region has 15 residues. Germline-derived CDR1 and CDR2 are SGHRS and YFSETQ. The DNA of the CDR3 is TGCGCCAGCAGCTTGGAACAGGGGAGCACAGATACGCAGTATTTT. Protein sequence: CASSLEQGSTDTQYF.

The chain recombines TRBV2 with TRBJ1-6; no reliable D call. V was clipped by 0 bases and J by 0 bases, with 9 bases between them. CDR1 and CDR2 (germline): SNHLY, FYNNEI. The CDR3 has 17 amino acids. This chain's CDR3 is CASSEALGSSYNSPLHF. CDR3 sequence (DNA): TGTGCCAGCAGTGAAGCGCTTGGTAGCTCCTATAATTCACCCCTCCACTTT. Drawing the rest from reference TRBV2 and TRBJ1-6, the complete variable domain is EPEVTQTPSHQVTQMGQEVILRCVPISNHLYFYWYRQILGQKVEFLVSFYNNEISEKSEIFDDQFSVERPDGSNFTLKIRSTKLEDSAMYFCASSEALGSSYNSPLHFGNGTRLTVT.

The J gene is TRBJ1-2, the V gene TRBV28; 9 nucleotides line up with TRBD1. The CDR3 spans 17 residues. V was clipped by 4 bases and J by 10 bases; unmatched bases: 19. Germline CDR1 and CDR2: MDHEN and SYDVKM. The CDR3 DNA sequence: TGTGCCAGCAGTTCGGAACAAGCCCTAGAGGGACAGGGCGCCTACACCTTC. Translation: CASSSEQALEGQGAYTF.

In its sample, this clone was seen once. CDR3 in amino acids: CASSLVVAAGGSGDTQYF. The CDR3 DNA sequence: TGCGCCAGCAGCTTGGTAGTCGCGGCGGGAGGGTCCGGAGATACGCAGTATTTT. The chain combines TRBV5-1 with TRBJ2-3; 9 nucleotides line up with TRBD2. The CDR3 covers 18 residues. The germline V gene has CDR1 SGHRS and CDR2 YFSETQ. V trimming: 0 bases; J trimming: 5 bases; junction bases outside the gene matches: 13. The full variable domain, its missing parts supplied by reference TRBV5-1 and TRBJ2-3, is KAGVTQTPRYLIKTRGQQVTLSCSPISGHRSVSWYQQTPGQGLQFLFEYFSETQRNKGNFPGRFSGRQFSNSRSEMNVSTLELGDSALYLCASSLVVAAGGSGDTQYFGPGTRLTVL.

This clone was recorded once. J is TRBJ2-7 and V is TRBV12-3 or TRBV12-4; D is possibly TRBD2 (6 bases). With 6 bases removed from V and 1 base from J, the gap between germline ends came to 10 bases. The CDR3 is 13 amino acids. This CDR3 reads CASRVGTSYEQYF. The CDR3 nucleotides are TGTGCCAGCAGGGTGGGGACTTCCTACGAGCAGTACTTC.

The chain combines TRBV5-6 with TRBJ2-5, with TRBD2 matching over 8 bases. Per germline, CDR1 SGHDT and CDR2 YYEEEE. The CDR3 runs 18 residues. The V and J ends lost 3 bases and 5 bases, in that order; junction bases with no gene match: 18. The CDR3 DNA is TGTGCCAGCAGCTCCAAGAGCGGGAGCACTATCTGGGGGGAGACCCAGTACTTC. It translates to CASSSKSGSTIWGETQYF.

This sequence joins TRBV19 and TRBJ1-3, with 9 bases that match TRBD1. V shed 7 bases and J 1 base; nucleotides not matched to a gene: 5. Germline CDR1 LNHDA, CDR2 SQIVND (reference sequence). This CDR3 has 15 amino acids. The CDR3 nucleotides read TGTGCCAGTACCACCGACAGGGGGTCTGGAAACACCATATATTTT. Its translation: CASTTDRGSGNTIYF.

This sequence joins TRBV11-2 and TRBJ1-1, with 7 bases lining up with TRBD1. V gave up 1 base and J gave up 1 base; unmatched junction bases: 0. Looked up from germline, CDR1 is SGHAT and CDR2 is FQNNGV. The CDR3 length is 14 residues. The chain's CDR3 is CASSLGQGNTEAFF. CDR3 nucleotides: TGTGCCAGCAGCTTAGGACAGGGGAACACTGAAGCTTTCTTT.

This chain connects TRBV18 to TRBJ1-1, with a possible D match to TRBD1 (5 bases). The V gene's germline CDR1 is KGHSH and CDR2 LQKENI. V lost 1 base, J lost 0 bases, and 9 bases lay in between. This CDR3 is 15 amino acids long. The CDR3 coding sequence is TGTGCCAGCTCACCACAGCCAGGGATGAACACTGAAGCTTTCTTT. As protein: CASSPQPGMNTEAFF.

This chain joins TRBV19 and TRBJ2-6; 10 bases are shared with TRBD2. The CDR3 covers 17 residues. Germline V lookup: CDR1 LNHDA, CDR2 SQIVND (reference sequence). After removal of 3 bases from V and 4 bases from J, the junction contained 6 bases not matched to a gene. This CDR3 is CASSISLAGAGANVLTF. CDR3 sequence (DNA): TGTGCCAGTAGTATTAGTCTAGCGGGAGCAGGGGCCAACGTCCTGACTTTC.

V and J are TRBV9 and TRBJ2-7; a weak D match, TRBD1 (5 bases). CDR1 and CDR2 (germline): SGDLS, YYNGEE. V was trimmed by 3 bases and J by 6 bases, leaving 13 bases between them. The length of the CDR3 is 13 residues. CDR3 residues: CASSDTGSVEQYF. The CDR3 DNA follows: TGTGCCAGCAGCGATACAGGATCCGTCGAGCAGTACTTC. The whole variable domain, filled in from reference TRBV9 and TRBJ2-7, reads DSGVTQTPKHLITATGQRVTLRCSPRSGDLSVYWYQQSLDQGLQFLIQYYNGEERAKGNILERFSAQQFPDLHSELNLSSLELGDSALYFCASSDTGSVEQYFGPGTRLTVT.

The table lists this clone with a few counts. The same CDR3 arises from other DNA sequences in this sample as well. J is TRBJ1-5 and V is TRBV28; D ambiguous. V shed 3 bases and J shed 6 bases, with 3 bases lying between them. Germline loops: CDR1 MDHEN, CDR2 SYDVKM. The CDR3 has 11 amino acids. The CDR3: CASSLRQPQHF. DNA for the CDR3: TGTGCCAGCAGTTTGCGTCAGCCCCAGCATTTT.

The table lists this clone with a count of one. The J gene is TRBJ2-6, the V gene TRBV7-3; D may be TRBD1 (6 bases). The CDR3 extends over 20 amino acids. Germline V gene data show CDR1 as SGHTA and CDR2 as FQGTGA. The germline V and J ends were trimmed by 1 base and 2 bases, with 21 bases remaining between them. CDR3 residues: CASSLIYQAGESAGANVLTF. CDR3 DNA sequence: TGTGCCAGCAGCTTAATTTATCAGGCAGGGGAGTCGGCTGGGGCCAACGTCCTGACTTTC. Looking up the rest from reference TRBV7-3 and TRBJ2-6 gives the full variable domain: GAGVSQTPSNKVTEKGKYVELRCDPISGHTALYWYRQSLGQGPEFLIYFQGTGAADDSGLPNDRFFAVRPEGSVSTLKIQRTERGDSAVYLCASSLIYQAGESAGANVLTFGAGSRLTVL.

The chain recombines TRBV19 with TRBJ2-1; D might be TRBD2 (6 bases). V dropped 9 bases and J dropped 0 bases, with 15 bases sitting between them. The CDR3 is made up of 15 amino acids. Germline lookup yields CDR1 LNHDA and CDR2 SQIVND (reference sequence). The CDR3 region is CASGVSGGSYNEQFF. The CDR3 DNA reads TGTGCCAGCGGTGTTAGCGGAGGCTCCTACAATGAGCAGTTCTTC.

The chain couples TRBV28 to TRBJ1-1, with a weak D call TRBD1 (6 bases). Germline assignment: CDR1 MDHEN and CDR2 SYDVKM. This CDR3 is built from 12 residues. V shed 8 bases and J shed 3 bases, with 10 bases lying between them. CDR3 nucleotide sequence: TGTGCCAGCGGACAGATTTACACTGAAGCTTTCTTT. Amino acid sequence: CASGQIYTEAFF.

The chain joins TRBV25-1 to TRBJ1-2; 7 bases line up with TRBD1. The germline CDR1 and CDR2 sequences are MGHDK and SYGVNS. This CDR3 is built from 14 residues. The junction had 2 bases not matched to a gene; V was cut back by 0 bases and J by 4 bases. CDR3 sequence: CASSEYDRVYGYTF. CDR3 DNA: TGTGCCAGCAGTGAATATGACAGGGTCTATGGCTACACCTTC.

The V gene is TRBV6-2 or TRBV6-3, the J gene TRBJ2-3; D is perhaps TRBD2 (6 bases). Trimming removed 2 bases at V and 0 bases at J, with 12 bases between. Germline V gene data show CDR1 as MNHEY and CDR2 as SVGEGT. This CDR3 has 16 residues. The DNA of the CDR3 is TGTGCCAGCAGTTACCCGACTAGTTCGAGCACAGATACGCAGTATTTT. This sequence encodes CASSYPTSSSTDTQYF.

The chain is built from TRBV6-6 and TRBJ1-4; 9 nucleotides agree with TRBD1. The CDR3 runs 14 residues. J gave up 8 bases and V 7 bases, and 8 bases lay outside the gene matches. Germline CDR1 is MNHNY and CDR2 is SVGAGI (reference sequence). DNA of the CDR3: TGTGCCAGCAAACCCGGGACAGGGAGGGAAAAACTGTTTTTT. Amino acid sequence: CASKPGTGREKLFF.

The chain has TRBV7-2 and TRBJ1-5, with D perhaps TRBD1 (6 bases). Germline assignment: CDR1 SGHTA and CDR2 FQGNSA. Trimming shortened V by 4 bases and J by 6 bases, and 7 bases separated the two germline ends. The CDR3 runs 12 residues. CDR3 loop: CASSSQGQPQHF. CDR3 sequence (DNA): TGTGCCAGCAGCTCACAGGGTCAGCCCCAGCATTTT.

The V and J genes are TRBV6-5 and TRBJ1-6; D possibly corresponds to TRBD1 (5 bases). This CDR3 is built from 13 residues. Trimming removed 2 bases at V and 7 bases at J, with 6 bases between. Germline assignment: CDR1 MNHEY and CDR2 SVGAGI. The CDR3 DNA reads as TGTGCCAGCAGTTACGGGGCGAATTCACCCCTCCACTTT. It specifies CASSYGANSPLHF.

This clone was seen more than once but under ten times. The rearrangement joins TRBV7-2 to TRBJ1-1, with no clear D. The germline V and J ends were trimmed by 2 bases and 8 bases, with 18 bases remaining between them. Germline-derived CDR1 and CDR2 are SGHTA and FQGNSA. The CDR3 extends over 15 amino acids. CDR3 residues: CASSLFRQLVIEAFF. In DNA, the CDR3 is TGTGCCAGCAGCTTATTTAGGCAGCTAGTTATAGAAGCTTTCTTT.

This clone was recorded only once. The rearrangement joins TRBV19 to TRBJ2-1, with D possibly TRBD2 on 5 matching bases. Trimming removed 7 bases from V and 5 bases from J, with 21 bases in between. The CDR3 covers 16 residues. CDR1 LNHDA and CDR2 SQIVND come from the germline V gene (reference sequence). This CDR3 reads CASTRGRQLVDNEQFF. CDR3 DNA: TGTGCCAGTACCCGCGGGCGTCAGCTAGTCGACAATGAGCAGTTCTTC. Full variable domain (remainder filled in from reference TRBV19 and TRBJ2-1): DGGITQSPKYLFRKEGQNVTLSCEQNLNHDAMYWYRQDPGQGLRLIYYSQIVNDFQKGDIAEGYSVSREKKESFPLTVTSAQKNPTAFYLCASTRGRQLVDNEQFFGPGTRLTVL.

The sample holds a few counts of this clone. The chain has TRBV5-8 and TRBJ2-2; 7 bases agree with TRBD1. The CDR3 length is 16 residues. V was pared by 4 bases and J by 1 base, with 7 bases of the junction left unmatched. The V gene's germline CDR1 is SGHTS and CDR2 YDEGEE. The CDR3, as DNA: TGTGCCAGCAGCCAGGGGACAGACCAGAACACCGGGGAGCTGTTTTTT. Residues: CASSQGTDQNTGELFF.

This chain joins TRBV12-2 and TRBJ2-7; the listed D gene, TRBD2, was not tested against the DNA. TRBV12-2 is shown as a pseudogene. This CDR3 region has 14 residues. The CDR3 DNA reads as TGTGCAAGTCGCTTAGTTTGGTCGCGCGGCGAGCAGTACTTC. Protein sequence: CASRLVWSRGEQYF.

This clone was recorded once. The CDR3 region is CASTLTGSNSPLHF. DNA for the CDR3: TGTGCCAGCACTCTAACAGGGTCCAACTCACCCCTCCACTTT. The rearrangement joins TRBV6-5 to TRBJ1-6; tentatively, D is TRBD1 (6 bases). V was shortened by 7 bases and J by 10 bases, with 17 bases between the two germline ends. Germline V CDR1 and CDR2: MNHEY, SVGAGI. The CDR3 contains 14 residues.

This sequence joins TRBV7-9 and TRBJ1-5; D might be TRBD1 (5 bases). Trimming pared 0 bases from V and 4 bases from J, leaving 7 bases between. CDR1 is SEHNR and CDR2 is FQNEAQ in the germline V gene (reference sequence). The CDR3 covers 14 residues. This CDR3 reads CASSLAAGNQPQHF. The CDR3 DNA follows: TGTGCCAGCAGCTTAGCGGCAGGGAATCAGCCCCAGCATTTT.